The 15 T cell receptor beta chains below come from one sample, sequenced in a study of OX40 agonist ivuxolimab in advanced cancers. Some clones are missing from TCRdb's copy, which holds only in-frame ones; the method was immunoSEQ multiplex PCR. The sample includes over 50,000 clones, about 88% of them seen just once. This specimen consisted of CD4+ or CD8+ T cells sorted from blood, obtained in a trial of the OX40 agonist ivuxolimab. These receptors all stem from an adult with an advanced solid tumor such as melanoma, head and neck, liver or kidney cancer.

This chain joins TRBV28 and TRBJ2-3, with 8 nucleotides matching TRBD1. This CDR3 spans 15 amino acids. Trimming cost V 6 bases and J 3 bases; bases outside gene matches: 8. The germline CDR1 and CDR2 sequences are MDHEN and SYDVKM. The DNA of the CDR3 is TGTGCCAGCAGCTTCACCAGGGGGCGTACAGATACGCAGTATTTT. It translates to CASSFTRGRTDTQYF. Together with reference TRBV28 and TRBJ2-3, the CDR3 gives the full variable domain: DVKVTQSSRYLVKRTGEKVFLECVQDMDHENMFWYRQDPGLGLRLIYFSYDVKMKEKGDIPEGYSVSREKKERFSLILESASTNQTSMYLCASSFTRGRTDTQYFGPGTRLTVL.

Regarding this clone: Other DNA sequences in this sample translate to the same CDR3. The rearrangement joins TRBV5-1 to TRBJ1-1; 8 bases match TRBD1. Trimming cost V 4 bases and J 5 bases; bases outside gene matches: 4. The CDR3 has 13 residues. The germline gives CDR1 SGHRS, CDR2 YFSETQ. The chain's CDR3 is CASSKDRGTEAFF. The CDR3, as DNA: TGCGCCAGCAGCAAAGACAGGGGTACTGAAGCTTTCTTT.

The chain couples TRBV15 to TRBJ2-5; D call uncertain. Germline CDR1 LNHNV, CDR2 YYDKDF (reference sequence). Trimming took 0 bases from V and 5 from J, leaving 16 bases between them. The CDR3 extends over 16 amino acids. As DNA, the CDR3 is TGTGCCACCAGCAGAGATCTTGTCCAGAGGCGGGAGACCCAGTACTTC. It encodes CATSRDLVQRRETQYF. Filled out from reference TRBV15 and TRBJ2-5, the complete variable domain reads DAMVIQNPRYQVTQFGKPVTLSCSQTLNHNVMYWYQQKSSQAPKLLFHYYDKDFNNEADTPDNFQSRRPNTSFCFLDIRSPGLGDTAMYLCATSRDLVQRRETQYFGPGTRLLVL.

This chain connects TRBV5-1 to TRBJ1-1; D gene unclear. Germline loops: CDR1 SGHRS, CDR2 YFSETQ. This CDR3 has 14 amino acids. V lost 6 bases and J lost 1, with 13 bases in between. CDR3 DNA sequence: TGCGCCAGCACCATCAGCCGTAGGAACACTGAAGCTTTCTTT. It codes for CASTISRRNTEAFF.

DNA for the CDR3: TGTGCCAGTATGGCATCCGGACTAGCGGGCACCGGGGAGCTGTTTTTT. Protein product: CASMASGLAGTGELFF. This sequence joins TRBV19 and TRBJ2-2; 11 bases agree with TRBD2. This CDR3 is built from 16 residues. Germline V gene data show CDR1 as LNHDA and CDR2 as SQIVND (reference sequence). Losses at the gene ends were 7 bases for V and 4 bases for J; bases not matched to a gene: 8.

Here the CDR3 reads CAWSVPGPEAFF. In nucleotides, the CDR3 is TGTGCCTGGAGTGTACCCGGACCTGAAGCTTTCTTT. The V and J genes are TRBV30 and TRBJ1-1; D remains unclear. The CDR3 is made up of 12 amino acids. The germline V gene has CDR1 GTSNPN and CDR2 SVGIG (reference sequence). The V end was cut by 0 bases, the J end by 6 bases, with 8 bases between.

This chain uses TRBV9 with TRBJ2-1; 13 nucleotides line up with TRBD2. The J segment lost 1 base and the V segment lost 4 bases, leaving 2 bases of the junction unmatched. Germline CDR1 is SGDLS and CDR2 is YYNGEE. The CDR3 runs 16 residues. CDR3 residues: CASSTTSGGSYNEQFF. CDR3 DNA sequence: TGTGCCAGCAGCACGACTAGCGGGGGGTCCTACAATGAGCAGTTCTTC.

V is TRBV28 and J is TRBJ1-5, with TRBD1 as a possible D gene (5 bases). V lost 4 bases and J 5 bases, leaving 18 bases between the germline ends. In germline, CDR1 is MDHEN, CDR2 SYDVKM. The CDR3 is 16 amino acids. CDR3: CASSSWGFRPHQPQHF. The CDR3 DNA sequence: TGTGCCAGCAGTTCCTGGGGCTTCAGGCCCCATCAGCCCCAGCATTTT. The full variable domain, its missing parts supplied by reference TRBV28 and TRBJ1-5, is DVKVTQSSRYLVKRTGEKVFLECVQDMDHENMFWYRQDPGLGLRLIYFSYDVKMKEKGDIPEGYSVSREKKERFSLILESASTNQTSMYLCASSSWGFRPHQPQHFGDGTRLSIL.

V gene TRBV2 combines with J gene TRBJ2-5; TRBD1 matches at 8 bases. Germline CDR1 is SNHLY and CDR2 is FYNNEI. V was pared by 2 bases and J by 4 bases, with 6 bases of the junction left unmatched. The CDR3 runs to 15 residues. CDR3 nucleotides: TGTGCCAGCAGTGAAATCCGGCAGGGGGCAGAGACCCAGTACTTC. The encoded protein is CASSEIRQGAETQYF.

The CDR3 region is CASSSTDSGANVLTF. In nucleotides, the CDR3 is TGTGCCAGCAGCTCTACAGATTCTGGGGCCAACGTCCTGACTTTC. The V gene is TRBV5-4, the J gene TRBJ2-6; D ambiguous. This CDR3 region has 15 residues. CDR1 and CDR2 from the germline V gene are SGHNT and YYREEE (reference sequence). V lost 3 bases to trimming and J lost 1 base, with 8 bases between them.

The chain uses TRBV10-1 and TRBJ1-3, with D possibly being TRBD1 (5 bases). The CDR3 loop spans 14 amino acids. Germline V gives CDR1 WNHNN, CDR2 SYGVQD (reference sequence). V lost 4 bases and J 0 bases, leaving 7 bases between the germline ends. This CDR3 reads CASSAGTSGNTIYF. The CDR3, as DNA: TGCGCCAGCAGTGCGGGGACCTCTGGAAACACCATATATTTT.

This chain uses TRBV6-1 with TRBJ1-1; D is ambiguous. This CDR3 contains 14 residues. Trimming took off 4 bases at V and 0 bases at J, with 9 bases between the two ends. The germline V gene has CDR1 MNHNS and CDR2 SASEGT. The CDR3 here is CASSADKLNTEAFF. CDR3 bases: TGTGCCAGCAGTGCCGACAAATTGAACACTGAAGCTTTCTTT.

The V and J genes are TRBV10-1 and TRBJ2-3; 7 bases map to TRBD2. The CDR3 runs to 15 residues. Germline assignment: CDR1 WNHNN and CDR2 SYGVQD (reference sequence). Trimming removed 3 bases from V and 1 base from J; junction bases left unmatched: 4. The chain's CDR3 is CASSELAGGTDTQYF. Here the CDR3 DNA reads TGCGCCAGCAGTGAACTTGCGGGAGGCACAGATACGCAGTATTTT.

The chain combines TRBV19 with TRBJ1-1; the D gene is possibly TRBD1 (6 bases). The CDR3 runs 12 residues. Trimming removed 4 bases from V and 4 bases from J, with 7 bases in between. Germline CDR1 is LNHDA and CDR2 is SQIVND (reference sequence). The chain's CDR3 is CASSKGGTEAFF. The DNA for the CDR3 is TGTGCCAGTAGTAAAGGGGGCACTGAAGCTTTCTTT.

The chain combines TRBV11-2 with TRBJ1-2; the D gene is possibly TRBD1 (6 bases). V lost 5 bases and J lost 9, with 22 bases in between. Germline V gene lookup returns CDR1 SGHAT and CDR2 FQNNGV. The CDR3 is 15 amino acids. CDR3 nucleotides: TGTGCCAGCAGCCCTCGACAGGCTCCTCTGGGTAGCTACACCTTC. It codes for CASSPRQAPLGSYTF.